The 18 T cell receptor beta chains below all came from one sample that was sequenced in a study of shared clonotypes between healthy human individuals. In the naive CD8 group, cells lacked CD45RO and were positively selected for CCR7, so terminally differentiated effector memory CD45RA+ cells were left out. Generated by immunoSEQ multiplex PCR, the TCRdb table keeps only in-frame clones and is missing some. The sample includes millions of clones, less than 95% of them seen just once. Sequenced: naive CD8+ T cells sorted from blood. These receptor sequences come from a man aged 18 to 30 in good health.

The CDR3, as DNA: TGTGCCAGCAGCTTGTCCCAGTCACTAGCCAAAAACATTCAGTACTTC. It specifies CASSLSQSLAKNIQYF. The chain uses TRBV5-8 and TRBJ2-4, with D unresolved. The CDR3 is 16 amino acids. CDR1 is SGHTS, CDR2 YDEGEE, per germline. Deletions cut 1 base from V and 0 bases from J, with 11 bases between.

This clone has only a few counts. This rearrangement joins TRBV27 to TRBJ1-6; a possible D gene is TRBD1 (6 bases). Germline V lookup: CDR1 MNHEY, CDR2 SMNVEV (reference sequence). V was pared by 5 bases and J by 10 bases, with 15 bases between. CDR3 length: 14 amino acids. The chain's CDR3 is CASSPGGHRSPLHF. The CDR3 coding sequence is TGTGCCAGCAGTCCGGGGGGGCATAGGTCACCCCTCCACTTT.

This chain uses TRBV5-5 with TRBJ2-7; TRBD1 is a possible D gene (7 bases). Trimming shortened V by 4 bases and J by 2 bases, and 16 bases separated the two germline ends. Per the germline V gene, CDR1 is SGHKS and CDR2 is YYEKEE (reference sequence). The CDR3 totals 15 residues. The CDR3 bases are TGTGCCAGCAGCACCGAAGGCGGGACAGCCTACGAGCAGTACTTC. This codes for CASSTEGGTAYEQYF.

This chain links TRBV7-9 with TRBJ2-5; a possible D gene is TRBD1 (5 bases). With 7 bases removed from V and 4 bases from J, the gap between germline ends came to 16 bases. The CDR3 extends over 14 amino acids. Looked up from germline, CDR1 is SEHNR and CDR2 is FQNEAQ (reference sequence). The CDR3 DNA sequence: TGTGCCAGCACCTCCGGAAGACAGCTAGAGACCCAGTACTTC. Encoded protein: CASTSGRQLETQYF.

The chain is built from TRBV29-1 and TRBJ2-2; D perhaps matches TRBD1 (6 bases). Germline-derived CDR1 and CDR2 are SQVTM and ANQGSEA. V shed 1 base and J shed 11 bases, with 14 bases lying between them. This CDR3 contains 13 residues. CDR3 region: CSVEGYGTIELFF. CDR3 nucleotide sequence: TGCAGCGTTGAAGGCTACGGGACAATAGAGCTGTTTTTT.

The chain has TRBV2 and TRBJ2-2; D gene uncertain. Germline values: CDR1 SNHLY, CDR2 FYNNEI. The V and J ends lost 6 bases and 0 bases respectively, with 14 bases between them. CDR3 length: 16 residues. The CDR3 spells CASSPRLGSNTGELFF. DNA for the CDR3: TGTGCCAGCAGCCCGCGCCTGGGCTCGAACACCGGGGAGCTGTTTTTT.

On this clone: This CDR3 is also generated by other DNA sequences in the sample. The CDR3 spells CASSLLGERETQYF. The CDR3 bases are TGTGCCAGCAGTTTATTGGGAGAAAGAGAGACCCAGTACTTC. V and J are TRBV27 and TRBJ2-5; maybe TRBD2 (5 bases). Trimming stripped 1 base from V and 4 bases from J, with 10 bases between. This CDR3 comprises 14 residues. Germline CDR1 reads MNHEY; CDR2 reads SMNVEV (reference sequence).

The V gene is TRBV13, the J gene TRBJ1-1; 8 nucleotides line up with TRBD1. Germline V gene lookup returns CDR1 PRHDT and CDR2 FYEKMQ (reference sequence). The CDR3 loop spans 15 amino acids. J was trimmed by 4 bases and V by 5 bases; bases with no gene match: 9. CDR3 sequence (DNA): TGTGCCAGCAGCACCGGACAGGGAAAGGGCACTGAAGCTTTCTTT. It yields the protein CASSTGQGKGTEAFF.

This sequence joins TRBV7-2 and TRBJ1-1; D not resolved. V was pared by 1 base and J by 1 base, with 10 bases between. The germline CDR1 and CDR2 sequences are SGHTA and FQGNSA. This CDR3 contains 15 residues. CDR3 amino acids: CASSLEVGWNTEAFF. CDR3 nucleotide sequence: TGTGCCAGCAGCTTAGAGGTGGGTTGGAACACTGAAGCTTTCTTT.

The chain carries TRBV28 and TRBJ1-1, with D tentatively TRBD1 (6 bases). This CDR3 region has 17 residues. V gave up 2 bases and J gave up 0 bases, with 16 bases separating them. In germline, CDR1 is MDHEN, CDR2 SYDVKM. CDR3 nucleotides: TGTGCCAGCAGTTTAATCTCGGACAGCCCCATGAACACTGAAGCTTTCTTT. Its protein is CASSLISDSPMNTEAFF. Full variable domain (missing parts from reference TRBV28 and TRBJ1-1): DVKVTQSSRYLVKRTGEKVFLECVQDMDHENMFWYRQDPGLGLRLIYFSYDVKMKEKGDIPEGYSVSREKKERFSLILESASTNQTSMYLCASSLISDSPMNTEAFFGQGTRLTVV.

Of note for this clone: Other DNA sequences in the same sample also yield this CDR3. The V gene is TRBV9, the J gene TRBJ2-7; D unresolved. The V end lost 0 bases, the J end lost 2 bases, and 9 bases lay between the germline ends. Germline V gene sequence: CDR1 SGDLS, CDR2 YYNGEE. This CDR3 is 14 amino acids long. The CDR3 loop is CASSVGPQAYEQYF. CDR3 DNA sequence: TGTGCCAGCAGCGTAGGTCCACAAGCCTACGAGCAGTACTTC.

The chain links TRBV19 to TRBJ2-7, with D perhaps matching TRBD2 (7 bases). Trimming stripped 3 bases from V and 3 bases from J, with 15 bases between. The CDR3 has 15 amino acids. Germline loops: CDR1 LNHDA, CDR2 SQIVND (reference sequence). CDR3 region: CASSMNREGFYEQYF. The CDR3 DNA reads TGTGCCAGTAGTATGAACAGGGAGGGCTTCTACGAGCAGTACTTC. Variable domain in full (rest from reference TRBV19 and TRBJ2-7): DGGITQSPKYLFRKEGQNVTLSCEQNLNHDAMYWYRQDPGQGLRLIYYSQIVNDFQKGDIAEGYSVSREKKESFPLTVTSAQKNPTAFYLCASSMNREGFYEQYFGPGTRLTVT.

The chain has TRBV4-1 and TRBJ1-1; D might be TRBD1 (6 bases). The CDR3 runs to 14 residues. CDR1 and CDR2 (germline): MGHRA, YSYEKL. V was pared by 3 bases and J by 1 base, with 9 bases between. The CDR3 region is CASSHKTGNTEAFF. CDR3 DNA sequence: TGCGCCAGCAGCCATAAGACAGGGAACACTGAAGCTTTCTTT.

This clone was observed a single time. The genes are TRBV28 and TRBJ2-7; possibly TRBD1 for D (5 bases). The CDR3 totals 15 residues. With 5 bases removed from V and 3 bases from J, the gap between germline ends came to 17 bases. CDR1 and CDR2 from the germline V gene are MDHEN and SYDVKM. Here the CDR3 reads CASSDPGLAGYEQYF. The CDR3 DNA reads as TGTGCCAGCAGTGACCCAGGGCTGGCAGGCTACGAGCAGTACTTC. Full variable domain (rest looked up from reference TRBV28 and TRBJ2-7): DVKVTQSSRYLVKRTGEKVFLECVQDMDHENMFWYRQDPGLGLRLIYFSYDVKMKEKGDIPEGYSVSREKKERFSLILESASTNQTSMYLCASSDPGLAGYEQYFGPGTRLTVT.

In its sample, this clone was seen once. Other DNA sequences from this sample encode an identical CDR3 as well. This CDR3 reads CASSSGQGQFF. The CDR3 DNA sequence: TGTGCCAGCAGTTCCGGACAGGGACAGTTCTTC. The chain combines TRBV11-2 with TRBJ2-1; 8 nucleotides line up with TRBD1. The CDR3 contains 11 residues. CDR1 and CDR2 (germline): SGHAT, FQNNGV. Trimming removed 6 bases from V and 13 bases from J; junction bases left unmatched: 5.

The gene calls are TRBV7-6 and TRBJ2-1; 12 bases are shared with TRBD2. CDR3 length equals 18 residues. Trimming took 2 bases from V and 1 from J; bases not matched to a gene: 6. From germline, CDR1 is SGHVS and CDR2 FNYEAQ. The CDR3 reads CASSLLAGGPGSYNEQFF. DNA for the CDR3: TGTGCCAGCAGCTTACTAGCGGGAGGGCCGGGGTCCTACAATGAGCAGTTCTTC.

This clone was counted a single time. The V and J genes are TRBV19 and TRBJ2-7; 7 positions match TRBD2. J gave up 2 bases and V 1 base, and 5 bases lay outside the gene matches. Germline CDR1 and CDR2: LNHDA and SQIVND (reference sequence). The CDR3 loop spans 15 amino acids. The CDR3 coding sequence is TGTGCCAGTAGTATAGGGGCTAGCGGTCCCTACGAGCAGTACTTC. Its translation is CASSIGASGPYEQYF.

The rearrangement joins TRBV7-9 to TRBJ1-4; D call uncertain. This CDR3 has 16 amino acids. Trimming took off 4 bases at V and 7 bases at J, with 19 bases between the two ends. Germline-derived CDR1 and CDR2 are SEHNR and FQNEAQ (reference sequence). The CDR3 loop is CASSSAIYSGSEKLFF. As DNA, the CDR3 is TGTGCCAGCAGCTCCGCAATATACAGCGGGAGTGAAAAACTGTTTTTT.